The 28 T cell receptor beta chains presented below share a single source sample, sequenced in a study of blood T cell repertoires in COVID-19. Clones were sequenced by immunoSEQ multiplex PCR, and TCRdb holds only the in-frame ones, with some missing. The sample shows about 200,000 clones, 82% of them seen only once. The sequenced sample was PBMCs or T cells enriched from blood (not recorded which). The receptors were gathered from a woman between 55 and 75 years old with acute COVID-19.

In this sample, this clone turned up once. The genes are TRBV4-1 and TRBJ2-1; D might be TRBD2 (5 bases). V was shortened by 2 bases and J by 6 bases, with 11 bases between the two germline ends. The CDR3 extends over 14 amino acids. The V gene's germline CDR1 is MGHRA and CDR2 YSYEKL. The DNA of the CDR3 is TGCGCCAGCAGCCAACCACTAGAGAGCAATGAGCAGTTCTTC. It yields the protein CASSQPLESNEQFF.

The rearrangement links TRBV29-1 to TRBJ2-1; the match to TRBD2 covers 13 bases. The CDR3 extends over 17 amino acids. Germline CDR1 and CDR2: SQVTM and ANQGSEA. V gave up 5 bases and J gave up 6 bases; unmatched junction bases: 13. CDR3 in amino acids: CSVTTGTSGTSLNEQFF. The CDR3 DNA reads TGCAGCGTTACCACTGGGACTAGCGGGACCTCTCTCAATGAGCAGTTCTTC.

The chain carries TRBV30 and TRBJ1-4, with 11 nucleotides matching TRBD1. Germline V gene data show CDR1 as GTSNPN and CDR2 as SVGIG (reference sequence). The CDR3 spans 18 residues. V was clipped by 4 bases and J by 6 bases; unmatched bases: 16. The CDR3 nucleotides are TGTGCCTGGAACGGACAGGGGGCTCTCCTCACGCAATATGAAAAACTGTTTTTT. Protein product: CAWNGQGALLTQYEKLFF.

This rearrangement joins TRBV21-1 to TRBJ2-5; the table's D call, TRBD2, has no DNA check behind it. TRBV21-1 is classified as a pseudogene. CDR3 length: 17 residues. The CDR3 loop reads CASSKVLAGKPQETQYF. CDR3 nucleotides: TGTGCCAGCAGCAAAGTTCTAGCGGGCAAACCTCAAGAGACCCAGTACTTC.

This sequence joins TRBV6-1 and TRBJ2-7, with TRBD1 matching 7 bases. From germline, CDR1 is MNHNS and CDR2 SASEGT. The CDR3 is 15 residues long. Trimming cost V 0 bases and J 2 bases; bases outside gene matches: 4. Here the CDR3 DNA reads TGTGCCAGCAGTGAAGCGACAGGGTACACCTACGAGCAGTACTTC. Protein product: CASSEATGYTYEQYF.

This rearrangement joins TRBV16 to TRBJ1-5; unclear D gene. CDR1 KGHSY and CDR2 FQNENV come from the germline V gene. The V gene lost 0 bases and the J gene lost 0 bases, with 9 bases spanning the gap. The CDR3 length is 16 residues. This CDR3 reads CASSQSGVYSNQPQHF. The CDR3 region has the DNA TGTGCCAGCAGCCAATCCGGGGTATATAGCAATCAGCCCCAGCATTTT.

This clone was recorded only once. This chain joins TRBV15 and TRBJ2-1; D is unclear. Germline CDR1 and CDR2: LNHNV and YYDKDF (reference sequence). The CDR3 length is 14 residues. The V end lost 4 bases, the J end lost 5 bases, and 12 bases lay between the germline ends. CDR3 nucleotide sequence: TGTGCCACCAGCACCCCTTCGCGAGACAATGAGCAGTTCTTC. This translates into CATSTPSRDNEQFF.

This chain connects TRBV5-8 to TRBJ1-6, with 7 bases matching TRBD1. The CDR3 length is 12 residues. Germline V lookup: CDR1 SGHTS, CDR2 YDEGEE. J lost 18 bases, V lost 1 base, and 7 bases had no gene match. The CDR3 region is CASSLTGTAHHF. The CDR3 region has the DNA TGTGCCAGCAGCTTGACCGGGACAGCCCACCACTTT.

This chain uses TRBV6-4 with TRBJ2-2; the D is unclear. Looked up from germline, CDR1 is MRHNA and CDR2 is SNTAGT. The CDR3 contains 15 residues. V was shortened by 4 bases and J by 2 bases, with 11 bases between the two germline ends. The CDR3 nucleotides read TGTGCCAGCAGTGTACTAAGCGAAAACACCGGGGAGCTGTTTTTT. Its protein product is CASSVLSENTGELFF.

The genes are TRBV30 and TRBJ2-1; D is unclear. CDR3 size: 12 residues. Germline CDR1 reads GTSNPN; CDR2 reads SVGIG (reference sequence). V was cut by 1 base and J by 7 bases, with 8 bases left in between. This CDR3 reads CAWSDTWNEQFF. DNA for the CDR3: TGTGCCTGGAGTGACACGTGGAATGAGCAGTTCTTC. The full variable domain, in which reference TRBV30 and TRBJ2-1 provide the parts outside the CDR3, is SQTIHQWPATLVQPVGSPLSLECTVEGTSNPNLYWYRQAAGRGLQLLFYSVGIGQISSEVPQNLSASRPQDRQFILSSKKLLLSDSGFYLCAWSDTWNEQFFGPGTRLTVL.

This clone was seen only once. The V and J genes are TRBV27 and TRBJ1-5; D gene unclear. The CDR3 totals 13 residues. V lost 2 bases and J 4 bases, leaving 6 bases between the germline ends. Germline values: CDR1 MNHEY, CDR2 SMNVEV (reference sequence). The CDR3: CASSLVANQPQHF. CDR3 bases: TGTGCCAGCAGTTTAGTAGCAAATCAGCCCCAGCATTTT.

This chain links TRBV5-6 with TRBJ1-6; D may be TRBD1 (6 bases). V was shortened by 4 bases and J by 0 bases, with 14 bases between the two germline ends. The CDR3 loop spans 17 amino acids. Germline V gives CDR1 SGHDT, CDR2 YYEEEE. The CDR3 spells CASSPAGGPSYNSPLHF. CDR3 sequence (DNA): TGTGCCAGCAGCCCCGCGGGGGGCCCCTCCTATAATTCACCCCTCCACTTT.

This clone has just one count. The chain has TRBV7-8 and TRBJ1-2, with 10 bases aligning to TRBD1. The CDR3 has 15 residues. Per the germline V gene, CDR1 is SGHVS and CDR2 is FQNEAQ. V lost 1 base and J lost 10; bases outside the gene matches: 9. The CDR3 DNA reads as TGTGCCAGCAGCTTAGGGTCGGCGACAGGGGGCGACTACACCTTC. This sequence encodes CASSLGSATGGDYTF.

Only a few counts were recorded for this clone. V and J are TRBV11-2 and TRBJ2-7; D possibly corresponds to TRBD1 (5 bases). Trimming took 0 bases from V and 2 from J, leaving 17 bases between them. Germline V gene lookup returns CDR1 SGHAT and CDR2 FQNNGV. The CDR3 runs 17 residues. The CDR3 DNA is TGTGCCAGCAGCTTAGACTCCCGCAGGGCGGACACCTACGAGCAGTACGTC. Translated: CASSLDSRRADTYEQYV.

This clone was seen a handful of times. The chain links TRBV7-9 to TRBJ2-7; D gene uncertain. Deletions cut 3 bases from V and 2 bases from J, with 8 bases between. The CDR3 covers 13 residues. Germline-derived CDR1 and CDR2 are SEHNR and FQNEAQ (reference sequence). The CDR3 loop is CASSLGEAYEQYV. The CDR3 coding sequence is TGTGCCAGCAGCTTGGGCGAAGCCTACGAGCAGTACGTC.

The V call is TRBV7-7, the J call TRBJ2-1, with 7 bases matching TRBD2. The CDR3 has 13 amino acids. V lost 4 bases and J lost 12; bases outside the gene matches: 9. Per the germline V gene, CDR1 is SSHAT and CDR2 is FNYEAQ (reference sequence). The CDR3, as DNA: TGTGCCAGCAGCTCTTCGGGGCGGGAGAGGCAGTTCTTC. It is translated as CASSSSGRERQFF.

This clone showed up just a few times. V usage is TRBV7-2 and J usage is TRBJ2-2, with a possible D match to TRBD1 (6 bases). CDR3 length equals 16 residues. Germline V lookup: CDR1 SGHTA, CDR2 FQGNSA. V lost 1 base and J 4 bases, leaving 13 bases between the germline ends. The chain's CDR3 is CASSLVVTDSTGELFF. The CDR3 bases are TGTGCCAGCAGCTTAGTGGTCACGGACAGCACCGGGGAGCTGTTTTTT.

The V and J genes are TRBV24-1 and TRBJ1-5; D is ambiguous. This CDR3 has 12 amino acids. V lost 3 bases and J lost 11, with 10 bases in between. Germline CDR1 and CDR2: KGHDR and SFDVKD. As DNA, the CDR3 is TGTGCCACCAGTGATGCCCAGGCTTCCCAGCATTTT. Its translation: CATSDAQASQHF.

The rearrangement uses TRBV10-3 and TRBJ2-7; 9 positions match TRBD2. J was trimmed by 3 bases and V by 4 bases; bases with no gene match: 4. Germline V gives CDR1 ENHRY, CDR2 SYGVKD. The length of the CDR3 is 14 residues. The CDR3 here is CAISGNSGSYEQYF. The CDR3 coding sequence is TGTGCCATCAGTGGTAATAGCGGGAGCTACGAGCAGTACTTC.

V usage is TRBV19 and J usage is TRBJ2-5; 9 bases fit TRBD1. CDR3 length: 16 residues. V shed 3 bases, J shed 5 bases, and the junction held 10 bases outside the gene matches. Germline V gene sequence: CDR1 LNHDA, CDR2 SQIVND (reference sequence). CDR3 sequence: CASSMRSTGGRETQYF. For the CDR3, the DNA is TGTGCCAGTAGTATGAGGTCGACAGGGGGAAGGGAGACCCAGTACTTC.

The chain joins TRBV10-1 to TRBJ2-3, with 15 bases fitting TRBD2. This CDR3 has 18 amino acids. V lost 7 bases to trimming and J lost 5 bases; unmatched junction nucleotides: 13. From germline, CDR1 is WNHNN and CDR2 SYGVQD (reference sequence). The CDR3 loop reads CASTDGTSGRLRVDTQYF. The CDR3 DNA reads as TGCGCCAGCACCGACGGGACTAGCGGGAGGCTTAGAGTAGATACGCAGTATTTT.

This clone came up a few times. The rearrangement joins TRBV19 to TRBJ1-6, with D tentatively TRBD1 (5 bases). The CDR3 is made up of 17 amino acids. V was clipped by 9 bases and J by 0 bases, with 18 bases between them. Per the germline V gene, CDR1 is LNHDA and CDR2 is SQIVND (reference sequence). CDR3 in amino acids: CARTPWGGSSYNSPLHF. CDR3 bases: TGTGCCAGGACGCCGTGGGGGGGAAGCTCCTATAATTCACCCCTCCACTTT.

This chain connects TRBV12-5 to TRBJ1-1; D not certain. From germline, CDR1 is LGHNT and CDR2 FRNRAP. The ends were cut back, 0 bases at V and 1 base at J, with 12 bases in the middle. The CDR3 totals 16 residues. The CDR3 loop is CASGLVLGGQNTEAFF. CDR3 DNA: TGTGCTAGTGGTTTGGTACTGGGAGGGCAGAACACTGAAGCTTTCTTT.

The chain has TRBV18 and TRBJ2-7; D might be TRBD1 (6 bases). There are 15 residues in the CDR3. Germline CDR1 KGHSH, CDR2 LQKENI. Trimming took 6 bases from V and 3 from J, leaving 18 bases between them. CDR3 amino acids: CASSRRGQTLYEQYF. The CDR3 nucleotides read TGTGCCAGCTCCCGACGCGGACAGACCCTCTACGAGCAGTACTTC. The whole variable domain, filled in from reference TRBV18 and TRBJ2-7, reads NAGVMQNPRHLVRRRGQEARLRCSPMKGHSHVYWYRQLPEEGLKFMVYLQKENIIDESGMPKERFSAEFPKEGPSILRIQQVVRGDSAAYFCASSRRGQTLYEQYFGPGTRLTVT.

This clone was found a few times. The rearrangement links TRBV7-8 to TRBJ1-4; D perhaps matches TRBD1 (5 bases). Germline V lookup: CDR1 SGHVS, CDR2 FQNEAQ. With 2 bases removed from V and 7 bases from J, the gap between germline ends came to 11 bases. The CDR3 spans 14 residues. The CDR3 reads CASSLQGVGEKLFF. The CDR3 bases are TGTGCCAGCAGCTTACAAGGGGTCGGTGAAAAACTGTTTTTT.

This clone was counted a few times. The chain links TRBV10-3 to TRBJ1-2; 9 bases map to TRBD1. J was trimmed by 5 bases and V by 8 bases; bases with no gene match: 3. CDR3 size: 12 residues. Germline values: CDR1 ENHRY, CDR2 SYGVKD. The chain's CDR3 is CAIAGTGYGYTF. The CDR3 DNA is TGTGCCATCGCCGGGACAGGGTATGGCTACACCTTC.

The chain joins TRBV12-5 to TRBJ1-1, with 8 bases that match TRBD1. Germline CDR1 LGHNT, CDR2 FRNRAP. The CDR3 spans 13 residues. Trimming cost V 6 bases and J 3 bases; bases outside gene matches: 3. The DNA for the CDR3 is TGTGCTAGTGGACAACAGGGGGACACTGAAGCTTTCTTT. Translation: CASGQQGDTEAFF.

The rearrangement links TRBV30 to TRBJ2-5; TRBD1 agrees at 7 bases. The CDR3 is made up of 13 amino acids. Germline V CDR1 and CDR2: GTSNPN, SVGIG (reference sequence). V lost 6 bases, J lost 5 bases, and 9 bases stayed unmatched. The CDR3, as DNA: TGTGCCTGCGACAGGGCGATAGGGGAGACCCAGTACTTC. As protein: CACDRAIGETQYF.